The 2 T cell receptor beta chains in this list originate from one sample, sequenced in a study of T cell responses to AZD1222 COVID-19 vaccine. Using immunoSEQ multiplex PCR, the repertoire was profiled, and TCRdb retains in-frame clones only, with some absent. The sample yields approximately 170,000 clones, over 85% seen once. The source was peripheral blood, collected on day 0 of AZD1222 vaccination. Receptor source: an adult in good health.

This chain connects TRBV15 to TRBJ1-2, with D possibly matching TRBD1 (5 bases). The CDR3 spans 13 residues. Between the trimmed V and J ends, which lost 5 bases and 7 bases, there was a span of 14 bases. CDR1 is LNHNV, CDR2 YYDKDF, per germline (reference sequence). CDR3 coding DNA: TGTGCCACCAGCTCGGGACCCTATGCTGGCTACACCTTC. Its translation is CATSSGPYAGYTF.

The rearrangement uses TRBV6-5 and TRBJ1-3; D unclear. Trimming pared 5 bases from V and 5 bases from J, leaving 13 bases between. Looked up from germline, CDR1 is MNHEY and CDR2 is SVGAGI. This CDR3 has 14 amino acids. The chain's CDR3 is CASSPRETRNTIYF. CDR3 DNA: TGTGCCAGCAGTCCTCGGGAAACCAGAAACACCATATATTTT.